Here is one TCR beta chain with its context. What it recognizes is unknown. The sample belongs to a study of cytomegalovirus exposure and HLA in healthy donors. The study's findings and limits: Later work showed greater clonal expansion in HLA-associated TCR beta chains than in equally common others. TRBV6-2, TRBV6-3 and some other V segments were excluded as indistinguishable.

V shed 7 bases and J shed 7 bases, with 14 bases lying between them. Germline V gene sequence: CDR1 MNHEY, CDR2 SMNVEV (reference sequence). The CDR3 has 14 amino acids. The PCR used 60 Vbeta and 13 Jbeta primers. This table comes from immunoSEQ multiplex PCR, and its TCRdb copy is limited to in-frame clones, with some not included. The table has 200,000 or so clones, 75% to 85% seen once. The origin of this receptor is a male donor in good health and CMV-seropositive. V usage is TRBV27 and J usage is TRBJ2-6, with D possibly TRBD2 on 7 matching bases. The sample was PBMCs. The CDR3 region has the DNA TGTGCCAGCATGAGGGGGGGCGCTGCCAACGTCCTGACTTTC. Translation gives CASMRGGAANVLTF. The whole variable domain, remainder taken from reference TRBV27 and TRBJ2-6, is EAQVTQNPRYLITVTGKKLTVTCSQNMNHEYMSWYRQDPGLGLRQIYYSMNVEVTDKGDVPEGYKVSRKEKRNFPLILESPSPNQTSLYFCASMRGGAANVLTFGAGSRLTVL.